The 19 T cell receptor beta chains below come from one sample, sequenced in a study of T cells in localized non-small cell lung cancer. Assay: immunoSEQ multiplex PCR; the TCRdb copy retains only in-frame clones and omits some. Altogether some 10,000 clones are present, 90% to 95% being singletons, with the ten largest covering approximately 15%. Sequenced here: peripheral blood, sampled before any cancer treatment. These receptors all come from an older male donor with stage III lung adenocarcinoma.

CDR3 loop: CASSFRRNYGYTF. The CDR3 DNA is TGTGCCAGCAGTTTCCGGCGGAACTATGGCTACACCTTC. This chain uses TRBV28 with TRBJ1-2; D is undetermined. The ends were cut back, 3 bases at V and 2 bases at J, with 7 bases in the middle. The germline gives CDR1 MDHEN, CDR2 SYDVKM. CDR3 size: 13 residues.

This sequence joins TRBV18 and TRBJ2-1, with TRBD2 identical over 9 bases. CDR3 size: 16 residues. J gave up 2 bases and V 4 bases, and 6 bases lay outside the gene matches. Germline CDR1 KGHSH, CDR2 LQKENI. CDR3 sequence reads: CASSRNLAGTYNEQFF. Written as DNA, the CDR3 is TGTGCCAGCTCACGAAACCTAGCGGGAACCTACAATGAGCAGTTCTTC. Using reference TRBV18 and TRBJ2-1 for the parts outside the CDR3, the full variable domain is NAGVMQNPRHLVRRRGQEARLRCSPMKGHSHVYWYRQLPEEGLKFMVYLQKENIIDESGMPKERFSAEFPKEGPSILRIQQVVRGDSAAYFCASSRNLAGTYNEQFFGPGTRLTVL.

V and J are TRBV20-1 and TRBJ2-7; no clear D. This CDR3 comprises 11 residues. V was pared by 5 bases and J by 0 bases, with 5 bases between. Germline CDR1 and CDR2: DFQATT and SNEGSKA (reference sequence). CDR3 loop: CSARVSYEQYF. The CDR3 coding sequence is TGCAGTGCTCGGGTCTCCTACGAGCAGTACTTC.

The CDR3 nucleotides read TGTGCCAGCAGCTTAGTCCCCGTCGGAGAGCTGTTTTTT. Translated, it gives CASSLVPVGELFF. The chain is built from TRBV7-2 and TRBJ2-2; no firm D call. Trimming shortened V by 1 base and J by 11 bases, and 11 bases separated the two germline ends. This CDR3 region has 13 residues. CDR1 SGHTA and CDR2 FQGNSA come from the germline V gene.

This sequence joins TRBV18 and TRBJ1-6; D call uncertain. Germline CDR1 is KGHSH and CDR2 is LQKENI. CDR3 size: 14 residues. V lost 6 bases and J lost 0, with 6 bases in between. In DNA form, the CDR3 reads TGTGCCAGCTCTTCCAGCTCCTATAATTCACCCCTCCACTTT. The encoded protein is CASSSSSYNSPLHF.

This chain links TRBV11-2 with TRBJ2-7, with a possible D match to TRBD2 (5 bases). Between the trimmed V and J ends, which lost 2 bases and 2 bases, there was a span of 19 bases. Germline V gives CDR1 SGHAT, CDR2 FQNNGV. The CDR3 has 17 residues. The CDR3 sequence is CASSLFTSVGSPYEQYF. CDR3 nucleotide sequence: TGTGCCAGCAGCTTATTCACCTCGGTTGGGAGCCCCTACGAGCAGTACTTC.

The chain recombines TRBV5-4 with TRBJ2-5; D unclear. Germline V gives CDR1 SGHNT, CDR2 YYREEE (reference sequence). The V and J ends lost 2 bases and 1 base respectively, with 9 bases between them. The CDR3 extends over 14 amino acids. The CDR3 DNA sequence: TGTGCCAGCAGCTTCGGCAGTGGCCAAGAGACCCAGTACTTC. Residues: CASSFGSGQETQYF.

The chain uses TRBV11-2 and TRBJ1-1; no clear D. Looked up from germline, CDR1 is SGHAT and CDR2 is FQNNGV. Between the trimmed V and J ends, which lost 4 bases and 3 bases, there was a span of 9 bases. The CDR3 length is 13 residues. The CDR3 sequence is CASSSNTYTEAFF. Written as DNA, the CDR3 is TGTGCCAGCAGCTCCAACACGTACACTGAAGCTTTCTTT.

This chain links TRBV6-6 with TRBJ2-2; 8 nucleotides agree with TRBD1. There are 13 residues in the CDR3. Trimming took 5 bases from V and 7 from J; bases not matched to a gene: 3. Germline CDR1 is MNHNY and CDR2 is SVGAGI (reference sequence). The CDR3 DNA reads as TGTGCCAGCAGTCTCACAGGGGGCGGGGAGCTGTTTTTT. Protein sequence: CASSLTGGGELFF.

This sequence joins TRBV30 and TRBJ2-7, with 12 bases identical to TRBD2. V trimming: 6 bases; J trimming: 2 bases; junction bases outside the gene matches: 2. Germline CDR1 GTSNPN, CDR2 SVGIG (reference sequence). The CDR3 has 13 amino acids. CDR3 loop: CACLAGGPYEQYF. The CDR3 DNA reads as TGTGCCTGCCTAGCGGGAGGGCCCTACGAGCAGTACTTC.

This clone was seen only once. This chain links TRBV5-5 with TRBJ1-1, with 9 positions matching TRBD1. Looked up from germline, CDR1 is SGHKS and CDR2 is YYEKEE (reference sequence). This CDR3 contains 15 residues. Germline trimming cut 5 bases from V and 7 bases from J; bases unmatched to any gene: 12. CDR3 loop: CASRSQTGGLGEAFF. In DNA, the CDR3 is TGTGCCAGCAGGTCACAAACAGGGGGCTTGGGTGAAGCTTTCTTT.

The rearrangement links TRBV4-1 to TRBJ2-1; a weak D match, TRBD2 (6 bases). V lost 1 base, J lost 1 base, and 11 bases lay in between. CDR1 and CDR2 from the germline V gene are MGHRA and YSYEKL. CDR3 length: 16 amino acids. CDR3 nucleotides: TGCGCCAGCAGCCAAGCCGGCGGGATTTCCTACAATGAGCAGTTCTTC. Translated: CASSQAGGISYNEQFF.

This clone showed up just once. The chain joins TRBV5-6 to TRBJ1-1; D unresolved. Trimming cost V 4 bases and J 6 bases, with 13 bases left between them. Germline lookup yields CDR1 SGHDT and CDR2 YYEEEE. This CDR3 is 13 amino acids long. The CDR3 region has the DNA TGTGCCAGCAGCCGCTTCCAGGTTCCTGAAGCTTTCTTT. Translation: CASSRFQVPEAFF.

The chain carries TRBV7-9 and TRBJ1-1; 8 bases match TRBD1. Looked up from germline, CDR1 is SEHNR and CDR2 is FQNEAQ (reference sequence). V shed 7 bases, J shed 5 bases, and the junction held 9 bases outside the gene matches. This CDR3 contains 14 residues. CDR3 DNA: TGTGCCAGCACCCTCAGGGGGCCTGTGACTGAAGCTTTCTTT. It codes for CASTLRGPVTEAFF.

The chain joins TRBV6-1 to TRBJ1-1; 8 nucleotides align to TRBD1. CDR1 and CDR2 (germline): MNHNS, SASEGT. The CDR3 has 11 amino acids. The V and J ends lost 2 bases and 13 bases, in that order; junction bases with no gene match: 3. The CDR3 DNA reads TGTGCCAGCAGTGAATGGACAGGGCTTTTCTTT. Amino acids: CASSEWTGLFF.

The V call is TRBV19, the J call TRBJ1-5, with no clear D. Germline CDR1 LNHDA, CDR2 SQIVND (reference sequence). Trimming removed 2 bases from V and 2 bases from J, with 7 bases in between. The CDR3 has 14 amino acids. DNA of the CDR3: TGTGCCAGTAGTATAATCGGTGGCAATCAGCCCCAGCATTTT. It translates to CASSIIGGNQPQHF.

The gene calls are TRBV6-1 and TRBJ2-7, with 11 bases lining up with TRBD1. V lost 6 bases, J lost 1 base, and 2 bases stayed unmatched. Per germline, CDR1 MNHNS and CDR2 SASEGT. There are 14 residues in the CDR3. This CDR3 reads CASRGQGASYEQYF. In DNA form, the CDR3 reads TGTGCCAGCAGAGGACAGGGGGCGTCCTACGAGCAGTACTTC.

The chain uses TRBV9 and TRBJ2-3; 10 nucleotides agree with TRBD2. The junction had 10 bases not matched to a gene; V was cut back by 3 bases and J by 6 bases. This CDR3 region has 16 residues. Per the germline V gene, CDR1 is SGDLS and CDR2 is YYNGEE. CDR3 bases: TGTGCCAGCAGCGGGCGGGCTAGCGGGAGATGGGATACGCAGTATTTT. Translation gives CASSGRASGRWDTQYF. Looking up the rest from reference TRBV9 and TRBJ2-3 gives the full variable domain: DSGVTQTPKHLITATGQRVTLRCSPRSGDLSVYWYQQSLDQGLQFLIQYYNGEERAKGNILERFSAQQFPDLHSELNLSSLELGDSALYFCASSGRASGRWDTQYFGPGTRLTVL.

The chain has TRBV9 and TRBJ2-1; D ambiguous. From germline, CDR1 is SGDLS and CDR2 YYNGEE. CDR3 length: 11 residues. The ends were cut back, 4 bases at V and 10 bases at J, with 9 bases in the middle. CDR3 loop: CASSPRLEQFF. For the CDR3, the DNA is TGTGCCAGCAGCCCCCGCCTCGAGCAGTTCTTC.